One and the same sample provided the 12 T cell receptor beta chains below, sequenced in a study of blood T cell repertoires in COVID-19 (TCRdb year 2020). The library came from the immunoSEQ multiplex PCR assay. TCRdb retrieved this table from immuneACCESS and kept in-frame rearrangements only. Not all clones are present; in checked studies, unresolved V genes account for under half, and no reason is known for the remainder. The sample records 130,000 to 150,000 clones, approximately 80% of which are singletons. In total, the top ten clones hold 35% to 40% of the sample. The sequencing input was peripheral blood. These TCRs come from a human donor in a cohort sampled during active COVID-19.

The chain uses TRBV5-1 and TRBJ2-1; TRBD1 might be the D (6 bases). From germline, CDR1 is SGHRS and CDR2 YFSETQ. The CDR3 contains 14 residues. V gave up 3 bases and J gave up 4 bases, with 11 bases separating them. The CDR3 sequence: CASSSGQSYNEQFF. CDR3 DNA: TGCGCCAGCAGCTCAGGACAGAGTTACAATGAGCAGTTCTTC.

This sequence joins TRBV5-4 and TRBJ2-2; 7 positions match TRBD2. The trim removed 2 bases at V and 4 bases at J, leaving 2 bases unmatched. Germline V lookup: CDR1 SGHNT, CDR2 YYREEE (reference sequence). The CDR3 consists of 14 residues. In DNA, the CDR3 is TGTGCCAGCAGCTTAGCGGGGCGCACCGGGGAGCTGTTTTTT. Translated, it gives CASSLAGRTGELFF.

The chain is built from TRBV15 and TRBJ2-7; D gene ambiguous. The CDR3 runs 16 residues. The ends were cut back, 0 bases at V and 6 bases at J, with 18 bases in the middle. Germline CDR1 reads LNHNV; CDR2 reads YYDKDF (reference sequence). In DNA, the CDR3 is TGTGCCACCAGCAGAGATCGTTCCACAGTTAATGGCGAGCAGTACTTC. Translation: CATSRDRSTVNGEQYF.

The chain links TRBV4-3 to TRBJ2-1; TRBD2 matches at 9 bases. V lost 3 bases and J lost 4; bases outside the gene matches: 7. CDR1 is LGHNA and CDR2 is YSLEER in the germline V gene. The CDR3 extends over 16 amino acids. The CDR3 reads CASSQLSAGGYNEQFF. The CDR3 nucleotides read TGCGCCAGCAGCCAGCTGTCGGCGGGGGGGTACAATGAGCAGTTCTTC.

CDR3 sequence reads: CASSLRGPDTQYF. CDR3 nucleotide sequence: TGTGCCAGCAGCTTAAGGGGGCCAGATACGCAGTATTTT. V gene TRBV5-6 combines with J gene TRBJ2-3; 7 bases fit TRBD1. The CDR3 is 13 amino acids. From germline, CDR1 is SGHDT and CDR2 YYEEEE. V was pared by 2 bases and J by 4 bases, with 1 base of the junction left unmatched.

This rearrangement joins TRBV27 to TRBJ1-2; perhaps TRBD1 as D (6 bases). The CDR3 is 13 residues long. The V gene's germline CDR1 is MNHEY and CDR2 SMNVEV (reference sequence). The V end lost 5 bases, the J end lost 4 bases, and 11 bases lay between the germline ends. CDR3 residues: CASSRQVFYGYTF. DNA for the CDR3: TGTGCCAGCAGTCGACAGGTATTCTATGGCTACACCTTC.

This chain links TRBV9 with TRBJ1-3; the match to TRBD1 covers 9 bases. The V gene end was trimmed by 4 bases and the J gene end by 3 bases; junction bases not matched to a gene: 5. The CDR3 spans 15 residues. Germline V gene sequence: CDR1 SGDLS, CDR2 YYNGEE. The CDR3 region is CASSPQTGGGNTIYF. The CDR3 DNA reads as TGTGCCAGCAGCCCTCAGACAGGGGGTGGAAACACCATATATTTT. Looking up the rest from reference TRBV9 and TRBJ1-3 gives the full variable domain: DSGVTQTPKHLITATGQRVTLRCSPRSGDLSVYWYQQSLDQGLQFLIQYYNGEERAKGNILERFSAQQFPDLHSELNLSSLELGDSALYFCASSPQTGGGNTIYFGEGSWLTVV.

The V call is TRBV9, the J call TRBJ1-2; TRBD1 matches 7 bases. CDR3 length: 15 amino acids. The V and J ends lost 0 bases and 2 bases, in that order; junction bases with no gene match: 4. Looked up from germline, CDR1 is SGDLS and CDR2 is YYNGEE. The CDR3 here is CASSVAAQGNYGYTF. Written as DNA, the CDR3 is TGTGCCAGCAGCGTAGCGGCACAGGGGAACTATGGCTACACCTTC.

V and J are TRBV6-6 and TRBJ1-2; the match to TRBD1 covers 8 bases. Germline V gene sequence: CDR1 MNHNY, CDR2 SVGAGI (reference sequence). With V trimmed by 5 bases and J by 5 bases, 7 bases remained unmatched. This CDR3 is built from 14 residues. CDR3 amino acids: CASSGQGVNYGYTF. The DNA for the CDR3 is TGTGCCAGCAGTGGACAGGGAGTCAATTATGGCTACACCTTC.

The genes are TRBV6-5 and TRBJ2-2; D not resolved. The CDR3 covers 11 residues. Trimming stripped 8 bases from V and 8 bases from J, with 9 bases between. Germline-derived CDR1 and CDR2 are MNHEY and SVGAGI. CDR3 in amino acids: CASPGAGELFF. The DNA of the CDR3 is TGTGCCAGCCCGGGTGCTGGGGAGCTGTTTTTT.

This clone came up a few times. An end of the junction does not agree with germline; a read error may underlie this. The chain uses TRBV5-5 and TRBJ1-1; 7 nucleotides match TRBD1. CDR1 SGHKS and CDR2 YYEKEE come from the germline V gene (reference sequence). The CDR3 spans 14 residues. The CDR3, as DNA: TGTGCCAGCACCTTGGGACAGCGAAACACTGAAGCTTTCTTT. Amino acids: CASTLGQRNTEAFF.

Of note for this clone: Other DNA sequences in the sample encode the same CDR3. The chain joins TRBV18 to TRBJ1-2; D not resolved. V was clipped by 1 base and J by 3 bases, with 12 bases between them. Germline V gene sequence: CDR1 KGHSH, CDR2 LQKENI. The CDR3 contains 15 residues. In DNA form, the CDR3 reads TGTGCCAGCTCACCACGGGCGGACTCTTACTATGGCTACACCTTC. This encodes CASSPRADSYYGYTF.